Below are 6 T cell receptor beta chains sequenced from a single sample in a study of blood T cell repertoires in COVID-19. TCRdb's table, derived via immunoSEQ multiplex PCR, lists solely in-frame clones and lacks some. The table shows some 300,000 clones, with 89% occurring only once. Sequenced material: PBMCs or T cells enriched from blood (not recorded which). Receptors originate from a woman aged 25 to 39 who had recovered from COVID-19.

In the case of this clone: It is likely a read error, because the conserved phenylalanine at the end of the CDR3 is missing. The chain joins TRBV7-6 to TRBJ1-1; 7 bases align to TRBD1. With V trimmed by 0 bases and J by 2 bases, 3 bases remained unmatched. The CDR3 extends over 15 amino acids. CDR1 and CDR2 from the germline V gene are SGHVS and FNYEAQ. Here the CDR3 DNA reads TGTGCCAGCAGCTTAGCTAGGGGGCCTAACACTGAAGCTTTCTTA. It specifies CASSLARGPNTEAFL.

J is TRBJ2-5 and V is TRBV2; 8 nucleotides align to TRBD1. Germline-derived CDR1 and CDR2 are SNHLY and FYNNEI. CDR3 length equals 16 residues. V shed 3 bases and J 2 bases; nucleotides not matched to a gene: 8. The CDR3 loop is CASSEMGQAAQETQYF. CDR3 nucleotide sequence: TGTGCCAGCAGTGAGATGGGACAGGCAGCGCAAGAGACCCAGTACTTC.

The chain employs TRBV3-1 (or the pseudogene TRBV3-2) and TRBJ1-6; 9 bases are shared with TRBD1. After removal of 4 bases from V and 6 bases from J, the junction contained 4 bases not matched to a gene. CDR3 length: 15 residues. CDR1 LGHDT and CDR2 YNNKEL come from the germline V gene (reference sequence). The CDR3 reads CASSPRDRANSPLHF. CDR3 nucleotide sequence: TGTGCCAGCAGCCCTAGGGACAGGGCTAATTCACCCCTCCACTTT.

The chain combines TRBV28 with TRBJ2-7; 9 bases match TRBD1. The CDR3 totals 15 residues. Germline lookup yields CDR1 MDHEN and CDR2 SYDVKM. J lost 2 bases, V lost 6 bases, and 8 bases had no gene match. The CDR3 region is CASSFGTGRAYEQYF. The CDR3 DNA reads TGTGCCAGCAGCTTCGGGACAGGGCGAGCCTACGAGCAGTACTTC.

Here the CDR3 reads CASSQVDVRNRGAFF. Written as DNA, the CDR3 is TGTGCCAGCAGCCAAGTGGACGTAAGAAACCGGGGAGCTTTCTTT. This chain links TRBV4-2 with TRBJ1-1; D unclear. V lost 1 base to trimming and J lost 10 bases, with 19 bases between them. Germline assignment: CDR1 LGHNA and CDR2 YNFKEQ. The CDR3 runs to 15 residues.

CDR3 loop: CASTDARRGNTIYF. CDR3 DNA: TGCGCCAGCACCGATGCGAGAAGAGGAAACACCATATATTTT. The rearrangement joins TRBV10-2 to TRBJ1-3, with D unclear. Trimming removed 7 bases at V and 4 bases at J, with 14 bases between. The CDR3 runs 14 residues. Germline CDR1 and CDR2: WSHSY and SAAADI.